These T cell receptor beta chains were read from a single sample in a study of identical twins. Each CDR3 protein is one row after TCRdb ran MiXCR on the 5' RACE reads. The sample comprises around 570,000 distinct CDR3 sequences, more than 9% of which are singletons, and 2.5% to 3.5% rests with the top ten. The same sample was also studied in work on yellow fever vaccine responses in identical twins.

Input material: PBMCs. The receptors derive from a woman aged 18-29 years in good health. Each CDR3 is given with its conserved first and last residue. D genes are given only for firm matches. Clone size appears in some rows only: once, few, many, or a class for an expanded clone.

D | J | size | V | CDR3 | DNA
- | TRBJ2-3 | many | TRBV24-1 | CATSDSPWPGTSTDTQYF | TGTGCCACCAGTGATTCCCCCTGGCCGGGGACTAGCACAGATACGCAGTATTTT
- | TRBJ2-6 | - | TRBV7-9 | CASSLTGRSGANVLTF | TGTGCCAGCAGCTTAACTGGGCGCTCTGGGGCCAACGTCCTGACTTTC
TRBD1 | TRBJ2-7 | many | TRBV7-2 | CASSLAAGGGVYEQYF | TGTGCCAGCAGCTTAGCAGCAGGGGGCGGTGTCTACGAGCAGTACTTC
- | TRBJ1-4 | many | TRBV6-1 | CASSPTTPGPGKLFF | TGTGCCAGCAGTCCTACCACCCCGGGACCAGGAAAACTGTTTTTT
- | TRBJ1-1 | few | TRBV5-6 | CASSFRRINTEAFF | TGTGCCAGCAGCTTCCGCAGGATTAACACTGAAGCTTTCTTT
- | TRBJ2-6 | - | TRBV29-1 | CSVEGDSSGANVLTF | TGCAGCGTTGAAGGCGACAGCTCTGGGGCCAACGTCCTGACTTTC
TRBD1 | TRBJ1-6 | - | TRBV15 | CATSGLTGENSPLHF | TGTGCCACCAGCGGGTTGACAGGGGAAAATTCACCCCTCCACTTT
TRBD1 | TRBJ1-2 | few | TRBV6-5 | CASSNRDSDGYTF | TGTGCCAGCAGTAACCGGGACAGCGATGGCTACACCTTC
- | TRBJ2-7 | many | TRBV7-3 | CASSLISERGSYEQYF | TGTGCCAGCAGCTTAATAAGCGAAAGGGGATCCTACGAGCAGTACTTC
TRBD1 | TRBJ1-5 | many | TRBV20-1 | CSARGDRLGNQPQHF | TGCAGTGCTAGGGGGGACAGGTTGGGCAATCAGCCCCAGCATTTT
TRBD2 | TRBJ2-3 | - | TRBV6-2/TRBV6-3 | CASTPGLVITDTQYF | TGTGCCAGCACTCCGGGACTAGTCATTACAGATACGCAGTATTTT
- | TRBJ1-3 | few | TRBV12-3/TRBV12-4 | CASSPQGGTGNTIYF | TGTGCCAGCAGTCCCCAGGGCGGGACGGGAAACACCATATATTTT
TRBD1 | TRBJ1-5 | - | TRBV19 | CASSSPQGISNQPQHF | TGTGCCAGTAGTAGCCCACAGGGGATTAGCAATCAGCCCCAGCATTTT
TRBD2 | TRBJ2-1 | few | TRBV25-1 | CASSEYRLTSGGADEQFF | TGTGCCAGCAGTGAATATCGTCTCACTAGCGGGGGGGCGGATGAGCAGTTCTTC
- | TRBJ2-3 | - | TRBV29-1 | CSVESRGHTDTQYF | TGCAGCGTTGAAAGCAGGGGTCACACAGATACGCAGTATTTT
- | TRBJ2-3 | - | TRBV2 | CASGRRADTQYF | TGTGCCAGCGGGAGGCGTGCAGATACGCAGTATTTT
- | TRBJ1-5 | - | TRBV27 | CASSLGGIQPQHF | TGTGCCAGCAGTTTAGGGGGGATTCAGCCCCAGCATTTT
TRBD2 | TRBJ2-7 | - | TRBV6-1 | CASSRGKLAGEENEQYF | TGTGCCAGCAGCCGAGGTAAACTAGCGGGAGAGGAAAACGAGCAGTACTTC
TRBD1 | TRBJ2-7 | - | TRBV12-3/TRBV12-4 | CASRTNRDRGSYEQYF | TGTGCCAGCAGGACCAACCGGGACAGGGGGTCCTACGAGCAGTACTTC
TRBD2 | TRBJ2-2 | few | TRBV12-3/TRBV12-4 | CASSVRDRGGTGELFF | TGTGCCAGCAGTGTTCGGGACCGGGGGGGCACCGGGGAGCTGTTTTTT
- | TRBJ2-3 | many | TRBV5-1 | CASGKGADTQYF | TGCGCCAGCGGCAAGGGTGCAGATACGCAGTATTTT
TRBD1 | TRBJ2-3 | - | TRBV5-1 | CASSSWTGADTQYF | TGCGCCAGCAGCTCCTGGACAGGGGCAGATACGCAGTATTTT
- | TRBJ2-5 | - | TRBV5-4 | CASSWGPETQYF | TGTGCCAGCAGCTGGGGCCCGGAGACCCAGTACTTC
TRBD1 | TRBJ2-7 | - | TRBV11-2 | CASRFGQGTYEQYF | TGTGCCAGCAGATTCGGACAGGGAACCTACGAGCAGTACTTC
- | TRBJ2-5 | - | TRBV2 | CASTERETQYF | TGTGCCAGCACTGAGCGGGAGACCCAGTACTTC
TRBD2 | TRBJ2-1 | few | TRBV20-1 | CSAHSGRANNEQFF | TGCAGTGCTCACAGCGGGAGGGCAAACAATGAGCAGTTCTTC
- | TRBJ2-1 | - | TRBV20-1 | CSAPRANEQFF | TGCAGTGCCCCCCGCGCCAATGAGCAGTTCTTC
TRBD2 | TRBJ2-1 | many | TRBV20-1 | CSARDLASGAEINEQFF | TGCAGTGCTAGAGATTTGGCTAGCGGGGCGGAGATCAATGAGCAGTTCTTC
- | TRBJ2-6 | many | TRBV28 | CASVFSGANVLTF | TGTGCCAGCGTGTTCTCTGGGGCCAACGTCCTGACTTTC
- | TRBJ2-3 | many | TRBV12-3/TRBV12-4 | CASRKSSSTDTQYF | TGTGCCAGCAGGAAGTCTTCTAGCACAGATACGCAGTATTTT
- | TRBJ2-3 | - | TRBV20-1 | CSARAGGPRDTQYF | TGCAGTGCTAGAGCGGGGGGCCCGAGGGATACGCAGTATTTT
TRBD2 | TRBJ2-1 | - | TRBV20-1 | CSALRLASGYNEQFF | TGCAGTGCTTTACGTTTGGCTAGCGGGTACAATGAGCAGTTCTTC
TRBD1 | TRBJ2-1 | - | TRBV28 | CASSLPLTTTGAVNEQFF | TGTGCCAGCAGTTTACCCTTGACCACGACAGGGGCGGTCAATGAGCAGTTCTTC
TRBD2 | TRBJ2-7 | many | TRBV7-2 | CASSLGLASEQYF | TGTGCCAGCAGCTTGGGACTAGCGTCCGAGCAGTACTTC
TRBD2 | TRBJ2-3 | many | TRBV10-3 | CAISPRGGGTDTQYF | TGTGCCATCAGCCCCCGGGGGGGCGGCACAGATACGCAGTATTTT
- | TRBJ2-2 | - | TRBV20-1 | CSASIGPGGTGELFF | TGCAGTGCTAGTATCGGTCCGGGTGGGACCGGGGAGCTGTTTTTT
- | TRBJ2-4 | - | TRBV9 | CASSALSRGNIQYF | TGTGCCAGCAGCGCGCTCTCTCGGGGAAACATTCAGTACTTC
- | TRBJ2-5 | - | TRBV7-8 | CASSLWSYTGETQYF | TGTGCCAGCAGCTTATGGTCCTACACGGGTGAGACCCAGTACTTC
TRBD2 | TRBJ2-7 | many | TRBV7-8 | CASSLGTSGSLSGSYEQYF | TGTGCCAGCAGCTTAGGGACTAGCGGGAGTTTGAGTGGTTCCTACGAGCAGTACTTC
- | TRBJ1-1 | few | TRBV7-9 | CASTLDIGNTEAFF | TGTGCCAGCACCCTGGACATTGGGAACACTGAAGCTTTCTTT
- | TRBJ2-7 | many | TRBV3-1 | CASSPGRGELGHEQYF | TGTGCCAGCAGCCCAGGAAGGGGGGAATTGGGACACGAGCAGTACTTC
- | TRBJ2-6 | many | TRBV4-3 | CASSQGGGTGANVLTF | TGCGCCAGCAGCCAAGGTGGGGGGACTGGGGCCAACGTCCTGACTTTC
- | TRBJ2-7 | - | TRBV20-1 | CSVPTSYEQYF | TGCAGTGTGCCCACATCCTACGAGCAGTACTTC
TRBD2 | TRBJ2-1 | few | TRBV11-2 | CASSLTSGRSSYNEQFF | TGTGCCAGCAGCTTAACTAGCGGGAGGAGCTCCTACAATGAGCAGTTCTTC
- | TRBJ2-1 | many | TRBV25-1 | CASKSGGHREQFF | TGTGCCAGCAAGTCTGGGGGGCATCGTGAGCAGTTCTTC
TRBD2 | TRBJ2-1 | - | TRBV6-2/TRBV6-3 | CASSYVTAGGGEQFF | TGTGCCAGCAGTTACGTAACAGCGGGAGGAGGTGAGCAGTTCTTC
TRBD2 | TRBJ2-5 | - | TRBV7-6 | CASSLEAGGPSETQYF | TGTGCCAGCAGCTTAGAGGCGGGAGGTCCCTCAGAGACCCAGTACTTC
- | TRBJ2-1 | few | TRBV14 | CASSQGPGEQFF | TGTGCCAGCAGCCAAGGTCCTGGTGAGCAGTTCTTC
TRBD2 | TRBJ2-1 | few | TRBV9 | CASSVGIVAGAGAYNEQFF | TGTGCCAGCAGCGTCGGTATAGTAGCGGGAGCCGGGGCCTACAATGAGCAGTTCTTC
- | TRBJ1-1 | many | TRBV7-9 | CASSLAGEAFF | TGTGCCAGCAGCTTAGCTGGTGAAGCTTTCTTT
- | TRBJ1-3 | many | TRBV4-3 | CASSQDLGPSSGNTIYF | TGCGCCAGCAGCCAAGATCTGGGGCCGTCCTCTGGAAACACCATATATTTT
- | TRBJ2-2 | few | TRBV5-5 | CASSPKGRSANTGELFF | TGTGCCAGCAGCCCGAAAGGACGCTCCGCGAACACCGGGGAGCTGTTTTTT
- | TRBJ1-3 | - | TRBV20-1 | CSAFVAGKLHPGSGNTIYF | TGCAGTGCCTTTGTGGCGGGAAAACTTCATCCCGGCTCTGGAAACACCATATATTTT
TRBD1 | TRBJ2-7 | many | TRBV10-3 | CAISETGTVPEQYF | TGTGCCATCAGTGAAACCGGGACAGTACCCGAGCAGTACTTC
TRBD1 | TRBJ1-1 | many | TRBV3-1 | CASSLQTGGGGTEAFF | TGTGCCAGCAGCCTACAGACAGGGGGCGGAGGCACTGAAGCTTTCTTT
- | TRBJ1-6 | few | TRBV14 | CASSQDGTIGSPLHF | TGTGCCAGCAGCCAAGATGGGACGATAGGTTCACCCCTCCACTTT
- | TRBJ2-7 | - | TRBV12-3/TRBV12-4 | CASSEPSSYEQYF | TGTGCCAGCAGCGAACCCAGCTCCTACGAGCAGTACTTC
TRBD2 | TRBJ2-1 | many | TRBV7-2 | CASSLRTSGYNEQFF | TGTGCCAGCAGCTTAAGAACTAGCGGCTACAATGAGCAGTTCTTC
TRBD2 | TRBJ2-4 | - | TRBV13 | CASSLGSSSGRAVAKNIQYF | TGTGCCAGCAGCTTAGGGTCGTCTAGCGGGAGGGCCGTAGCCAAAAACATTCAGTACTTC